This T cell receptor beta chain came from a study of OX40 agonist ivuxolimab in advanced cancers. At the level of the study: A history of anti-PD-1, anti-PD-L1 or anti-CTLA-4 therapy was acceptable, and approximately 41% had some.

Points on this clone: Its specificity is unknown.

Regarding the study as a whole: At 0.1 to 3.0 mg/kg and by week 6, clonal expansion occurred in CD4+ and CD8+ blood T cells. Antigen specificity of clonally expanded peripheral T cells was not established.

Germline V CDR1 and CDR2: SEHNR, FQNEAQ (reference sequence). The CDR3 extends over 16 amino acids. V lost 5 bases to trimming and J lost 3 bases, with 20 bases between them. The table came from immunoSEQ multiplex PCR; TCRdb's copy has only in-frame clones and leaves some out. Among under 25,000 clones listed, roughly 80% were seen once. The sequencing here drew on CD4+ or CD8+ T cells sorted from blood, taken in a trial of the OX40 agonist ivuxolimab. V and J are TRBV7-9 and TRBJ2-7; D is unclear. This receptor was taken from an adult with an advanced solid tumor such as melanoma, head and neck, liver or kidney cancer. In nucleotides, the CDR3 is TGTGCCAGCAGCCCTCACCCCCGGACCGAGAGCTACGAGCAGTACTTC. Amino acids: CASSPHPRTESYEQYF.